Each of the 7 T cell receptor beta chains below was sequenced from the same sample in a study of control samples from healthy donors and cancer patients. The protocol was immunoSEQ multiplex PCR, while the TCRdb copy is restricted to in-frame clones and leaves out a portion. The sample has some 130,000 clones, 80% to 95% seen once. Sequencing was carried out using blood. The receptor source for this set is a man aged 18 to 35 in good health.

The chain recombines TRBV10-3 with TRBJ2-2; no reliable D call. This CDR3 comprises 16 residues. Deletions cut 1 base from V and 0 bases from J, with 9 bases between. Germline assignment: CDR1 ENHRY and CDR2 SYGVKD. CDR3 sequence reads: CAISEWASTNTGELFF. CDR3 nucleotides: TGTGCCATCAGTGAGTGGGCATCCACGAACACCGGGGAGCTGTTTTTT.

This clone was found a few times. The CDR3 loop is CASSEEDGGGNTEAFF. CDR3 DNA: TGTGCCAGCAGTGAAGAGGACGGCGGCGGGAACACTGAAGCTTTCTTT. The genes are TRBV6-1 and TRBJ1-1; D not certain. The V gene's germline CDR1 is MNHNS and CDR2 SASEGT. V shed 1 base and J shed 1 base, with 13 bases lying between them. The CDR3 length is 16 residues.

The sample holds a few counts of this clone. The chain employs TRBV11-3 and TRBJ2-5; TRBD2 might be the D (6 bases). V was pared by 2 bases and J by 0 bases, with 10 bases between. The V gene's germline CDR1 is SGHNT and CDR2 YENEEA. This CDR3 is 15 amino acids long. The CDR3 nucleotides are TGTGCCAGCAGCTTATGGGCTAGCGACCAAGAGACCCAGTACTTC. This sequence encodes CASSLWASDQETQYF.

J is TRBJ2-3 and V is TRBV5-4; D ambiguous. The germline V gene encodes CDR1 SGHNT and CDR2 YYREEE (reference sequence). The V gene lost 0 bases and the J gene lost 0 bases, with 11 bases spanning the gap. This CDR3 region has 16 residues. In nucleotides, the CDR3 is TGTGCCAGCAGCTTGGAGGGCACAGCTAGCACAGATACGCAGTATTTT. This codes for CASSLEGTASTDTQYF.

The CDR3 sequence is CATSGQGGNQPQHF. Written as DNA, the CDR3 is TGTGCCACTTCAGGACAGGGTGGGAATCAGCCCCAGCATTTT. The chain is built from TRBV10-3 and TRBJ1-5, with 8 bases matching TRBD1. After removal of 10 bases from V and 4 bases from J, the junction contained 9 bases not matched to a gene. Germline CDR1 and CDR2: ENHRY and SYGVKD. The CDR3 consists of 14 residues.

Here the CDR3 reads CASSPSGLQETQYF. The CDR3 DNA sequence: TGTGCCAGCAGTCCTAGCGGACTACAAGAGACCCAGTACTTC. The V and J genes are TRBV2 and TRBJ2-5; 7 bases match TRBD2. V dropped 5 bases and J dropped 2; count of bases not matched to a gene: 5. The CDR3 is 14 residues long. Germline V gene lookup returns CDR1 SNHLY and CDR2 FYNNEI.

V and J are TRBV5-1 and TRBJ2-2; D unresolved. This CDR3 is built from 15 residues. In germline, CDR1 is SGHRS, CDR2 YFSETQ. The V end was cut by 0 bases, the J end by 5 bases, with 11 bases between. The CDR3 here is CASSLAIRRTGELFF. CDR3 DNA sequence: TGCGCCAGCAGCTTGGCCATCAGGCGGACCGGGGAGCTGTTTTTT.